Following are 5 T cell receptor beta chains from one sample sequenced in a study of shared clonotypes between healthy human individuals. The repertoire was sequenced with immunoSEQ multiplex PCR; TCRdb's copy has only in-frame clones and lacks some. The sample contains about 1.5 million clones, around 98% of which appear only once. Sequenced input: naive CD4+ T cells sorted from blood. This sample's subset: CD45RA+ positively selected. These receptors came from a man aged 25-45 years in good health.

The sample holds one count of this clone. This chain uses TRBV28 with TRBJ1-1; possibly TRBD1 for D (5 bases). The germline V gene has CDR1 MDHEN and CDR2 SYDVKM. Trimming took off 0 bases at V and 3 bases at J, with 14 bases between the two ends. The CDR3 runs 16 residues. The DNA of the CDR3 is TGTGCCAGCAGTTTATGGACGGGGCTTGGGGACACTGAAGCTTTCTTT. Encoded protein: CASSLWTGLGDTEAFF. Full variable domain (missing parts from reference TRBV28 and TRBJ1-1): DVKVTQSSRYLVKRTGEKVFLECVQDMDHENMFWYRQDPGLGLRLIYFSYDVKMKEKGDIPEGYSVSREKKERFSLILESASTNQTSMYLCASSLWTGLGDTEAFFGQGTRLTVV.

V gene TRBV5-1 combines with J gene TRBJ2-7; possibly TRBD1 for D (5 bases). This CDR3 region has 14 residues. V dropped 0 bases and J dropped 2 bases, with 9 bases sitting between them. Germline assignment: CDR1 SGHRS and CDR2 YFSETQ. The CDR3 reads CASSLAPGTYEQYF. DNA of the CDR3: TGCGCCAGCAGCTTGGCTCCAGGGACCTACGAGCAGTACTTC.

V usage is TRBV19 and J usage is TRBJ2-3, with D uncertain. Trimming removed 3 bases at V and 0 bases at J, with 10 bases between. Germline CDR1 is LNHDA and CDR2 is SQIVND (reference sequence). The CDR3 contains 15 residues. The CDR3 loop reads CASSIPGTSTDTQYF. CDR3 nucleotides: TGTGCCAGTAGTATCCCAGGAACTAGCACAGATACGCAGTATTTT.

The rearrangement joins TRBV6-5 to TRBJ1-4; TRBD1 matches at 10 bases. With 1 base clipped from V and 8 bases from J, the junction kept 4 bases outside the gene matches. Looked up from germline, CDR1 is MNHEY and CDR2 is SVGAGI. CDR3 length: 15 residues. DNA for the CDR3: TGTGCCAGCAGTTACTGGGGACAGGGGAGCGAAAAACTGTTTTTT. It codes for CASSYWGQGSEKLFF.

The V and J genes are TRBV30 and TRBJ1-3, with D uncertain. Germline V gene data show CDR1 as GTSNPN and CDR2 as SVGIG (reference sequence). The CDR3 has 12 amino acids. Trimming stripped 4 bases from V and 0 bases from J, with 4 bases between. The CDR3 spells CAWTTSGNTIYF. The CDR3 nucleotides read TGTGCCTGGACGACCTCTGGAAACACCATATATTTT.